The present entry profiles one T cell receptor (beta chain) with its context. Study processing details: Reference gene primers were amplified, and this amplification served to estimate nucleated cell counts. Assay used: immunoSEQ multiplex PCR; TCRdb lists only in-frame clones, some missing. D and trimming come from the DNA, and the V and J calls and clone size come from that table. The sample records 300,000 to 500,000 clones, roughly 88% being singletons. The sample belongs to a study of blood T cell repertoires in COVID-19. For the study at large: The samples span acute and convalescent COVID-19 from the United States, Italy and Spain.

Clinical history as reported by participants underpinned cohort assignment. The CDR3 spans 15 residues. Germline values: CDR1 SGHDT, CDR2 YYEEEE. With V trimmed by 0 bases and J by 10 bases, 6 bases remained unmatched. Sequencing was done on a sample of PBMCs or T cells enriched from blood (not recorded which). The rearrangement uses TRBV5-6 and TRBJ1-6; 8 nucleotides agree with TRBD1. This receptor was taken from a woman between 25 and 40 years old with acute COVID-19. The CDR3 loop reads CASSLGATGDSPLHF. The CDR3 nucleotides read TGTGCCAGCAGCTTGGGGGCGACAGGGGACTCACCCCTCCACTTT.